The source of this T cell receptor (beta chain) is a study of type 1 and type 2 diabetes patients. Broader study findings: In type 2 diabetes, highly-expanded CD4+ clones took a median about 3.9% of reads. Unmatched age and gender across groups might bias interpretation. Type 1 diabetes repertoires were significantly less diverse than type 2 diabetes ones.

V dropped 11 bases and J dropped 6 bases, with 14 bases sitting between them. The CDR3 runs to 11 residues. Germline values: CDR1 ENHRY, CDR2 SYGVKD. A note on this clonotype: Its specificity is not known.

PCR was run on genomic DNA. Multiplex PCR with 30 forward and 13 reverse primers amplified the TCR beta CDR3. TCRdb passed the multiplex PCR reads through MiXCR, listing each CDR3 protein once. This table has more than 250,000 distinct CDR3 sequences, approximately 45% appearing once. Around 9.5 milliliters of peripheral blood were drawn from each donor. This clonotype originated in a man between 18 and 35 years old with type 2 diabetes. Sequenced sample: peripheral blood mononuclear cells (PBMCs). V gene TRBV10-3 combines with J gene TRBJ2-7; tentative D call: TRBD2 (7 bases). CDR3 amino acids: CAGGGEGEQYF. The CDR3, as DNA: TGTGCCGGGGGCGGGGAGGGCGAGCAGTACTTC.